These 30 T cell receptor beta chains were all obtained from the same sample, sequenced in a study of T cell responses to AZD1222 COVID-19 vaccine. Clones were read by immunoSEQ multiplex PCR, and TCRdb kept only the in-frame ones, dropping some. The repertoire includes fewer than 150,000 clones, roughly 87% of them detected once, and approximately 1.5% sits in the top ten. The specimen was peripheral blood, collected on day 0 of AZD1222 vaccination. These receptors were taken from an adult in good health.

The chain is built from TRBV3-1 (or the pseudogene TRBV3-2) and TRBJ1-5; D remains unclear. Trimming stripped 0 bases from V and 4 bases from J, with 7 bases between. This CDR3 contains 14 residues. Germline CDR1 is LGHDT and CDR2 is YNNKEL (reference sequence). This CDR3 is CASSQDSVNQPQHF. In DNA, the CDR3 is TGTGCCAGCAGCCAAGATTCGGTAAATCAGCCCCAGCATTTT.

This clone was seen once. V usage is TRBV15 and J usage is TRBJ1-2; D call uncertain. The CDR3 runs to 15 residues. Germline V lookup: CDR1 LNHNV, CDR2 YYDKDF (reference sequence). The V end lost 1 base, the J end lost 3 bases, and 12 bases lay between the germline ends. The CDR3: CATSRGRSLDYGYTF. Here the CDR3 DNA reads TGTGCCACCAGCAGAGGGAGATCCTTAGACTATGGCTACACCTTC.

V and J are TRBV18 and TRBJ1-4; 11 bases match TRBD1. CDR3 size: 15 residues. V shed 5 bases, J shed 8 bases, and the junction held 7 bases outside the gene matches. Germline V gives CDR1 KGHSH, CDR2 LQKENI. CDR3 in DNA: TGTGCCAGCTCAGCTCCGGGACAGGGGGAAGAAAAACTGTTTTTT. The encoded protein is CASSAPGQGEEKLFF.

The chain carries TRBV7-8 and TRBJ1-2; D call uncertain. CDR1 is SGHVS, CDR2 FQNEAQ, per germline. Trimming took 2 bases from V and 4 from J, leaving 11 bases between them. This CDR3 has 14 amino acids. CDR3 nucleotide sequence: TGTGCCAGCAGCTTAATCTCCGCCCTCTATGGCTACACCTTC. Translating gives CASSLISALYGYTF.

The J gene is TRBJ2-3, the V gene TRBV11-2; D possibly corresponds to TRBD1 (6 bases). This CDR3 has 14 residues. V was trimmed by 3 bases and J by 2 bases, leaving 9 bases between them. Per germline, CDR1 SGHAT and CDR2 FQNNGV. The CDR3 region has the DNA TGTGCCAGCAGCTTCAGGGGCTTCACAGATACGCAGTATTTT. This encodes CASSFRGFTDTQYF.

This chain connects TRBV12-5 to TRBJ2-7, with TRBD2 matching over 11 bases. Germline assignment: CDR1 LGHNT and CDR2 FRNRAP. V shed 2 bases and J 0 bases; nucleotides not matched to a gene: 3. The CDR3 has 16 amino acids. CDR3 protein: CASGLFLAGGSYEQYF. CDR3 in DNA: TGTGCTAGTGGTTTGTTTCTAGCGGGGGGCTCCTACGAGCAGTACTTC.

The rearrangement uses TRBV15 and TRBJ2-5; D gene ambiguous. This CDR3 region has 12 residues. The V end was cut by 2 bases, the J end by 0 bases, with 1 base between. Germline V CDR1 and CDR2: LNHNV, YYDKDF (reference sequence). The CDR3 loop is CATSRHQETQYF. The CDR3, as DNA: TGTGCCACCAGCAGACACCAAGAGACCCAGTACTTC.

The J gene is TRBJ1-6, the V gene TRBV15; tentatively, D is TRBD1 (5 bases). Germline assignment: CDR1 LNHNV and CDR2 YYDKDF (reference sequence). V lost 8 bases, J lost 7 bases, and 12 bases lay in between. The CDR3 is 13 residues long. CDR3 nucleotides: TGTGCCACCCGGGGGGTTTCGAATTCACCCCTCCACTTT. Protein: CATRGVSNSPLHF.

V is TRBV6-4 and J is TRBJ2-3; 8 bases fit TRBD1. The CDR3 is 15 residues long. Germline V gene lookup returns CDR1 MRHNA and CDR2 SNTAGT. Unmatched junction bases numbered 8, after V lost 7 bases and J lost 2 bases. CDR3 sequence (DNA): TGTGCCAGCAACCGGACAGGGAAGATCACAGATACGCAGTATTTT. Translating gives CASNRTGKITDTQYF.

The chain is built from TRBV18 and TRBJ2-7; 8 positions agree with TRBD1. This CDR3 has 15 residues. V was pared by 5 bases and J by 3 bases, with 9 bases of the junction left unmatched. Germline V gene lookup returns CDR1 KGHSH and CDR2 LQKENI. For the CDR3, the DNA is TGTGCCAGCTCAGAAGGACAGGGACGGGGCTACGAGCAGTACTTC. Translation: CASSEGQGRGYEQYF.

The V call is TRBV4-1, the J call TRBJ1-2; unclear D gene. Trimming took off 5 bases at V and 6 bases at J, with 13 bases between the two ends. This CDR3 contains 13 residues. Germline V lookup: CDR1 MGHRA, CDR2 YSYEKL. CDR3 sequence (DNA): TGCGCCAGCAGCTCGGCGGCGGTAAATGGCTACACCTTC. Translation gives CASSSAAVNGYTF.

A single count supports this clone. V is TRBV14 and J is TRBJ2-5; D is ambiguous. Germline V gene data show CDR1 as SGHDN and CDR2 as FVKESK. This CDR3 region has 13 residues. V was clipped by 1 base and J by 5 bases, with 8 bases between them. CDR3 residues: CASSQGGAETQYF. CDR3 nucleotides: TGTGCCAGCAGCCAAGGCGGCGCGGAGACCCAGTACTTC.

The chain has TRBV7-2 and TRBJ2-3; D not resolved. Germline CDR1 SGHTA, CDR2 FQGNSA. The CDR3 totals 13 residues. Deletions cut 4 bases from V and 4 bases from J, with 9 bases between. CDR3 protein: CASSYRSADTQYF. The CDR3 coding sequence is TGTGCCAGCAGCTACCGGAGTGCAGATACGCAGTATTTT. Supplemented by reference TRBV7-2 and TRBJ2-3, the full variable domain reads GAGVSQSPSNKVTEKGKDVELRCDPISGHTALYWYRQSLGQGLEFLIYFQGNSAPDKSGLPSDRFSAERTGGSVSTLTIQRTQQEDSAVYLCASSYRSADTQYFGPGTRLTVL.

This clone has only a few counts. The chain couples TRBV28 to TRBJ1-3; D is uncertain. Trimming cost V 3 bases and J 3 bases, with 9 bases left between them. CDR3 length: 14 amino acids. The germline V gene encodes CDR1 MDHEN and CDR2 SYDVKM. For the CDR3, the DNA is TGTGCCAGCAGTTTGCAAGCTGGTGGAAACACCATATATTTT. Its translation: CASSLQAGGNTIYF.

The chain joins TRBV6-5 to TRBJ1-4, with D unresolved. The CDR3 is 15 amino acids. V gave up 2 bases and J gave up 0 bases, with 7 bases separating them. Germline V gene data show CDR1 as MNHEY and CDR2 as SVGAGI. The CDR3 region is CASSYRRSTNEKLFF. The CDR3 region has the DNA TGTGCCAGCAGTTACCGACGGTCAACTAATGAAAAACTGTTTTTT.

The V call is TRBV2, the J call TRBJ2-2; D not certain. V was clipped by 3 bases and J by 0 bases, with 8 bases between them. The CDR3 covers 15 residues. Germline CDR1 is SNHLY and CDR2 is FYNNEI. The CDR3 sequence: CASSDFTANTGELFF. For the CDR3, the DNA is TGTGCCAGCAGTGACTTCACAGCGAACACCGGGGAGCTGTTTTTT.

The chain links TRBV9 to TRBJ2-2; no clear D. In germline, CDR1 is SGDLS, CDR2 YYNGEE. Trimming left V 3 bases short and J 4 bases short, with 19 bases between. The CDR3 consists of 17 residues. CDR3 nucleotides: TGTGCCAGCAGCGACCGTGTCACCGATCCCAGCACCGGGGAGCTGTTTTTT. Amino acids: CASSDRVTDPSTGELFF. Filled out from reference TRBV9 and TRBJ2-2, the complete variable domain reads DSGVTQTPKHLITATGQRVTLRCSPRSGDLSVYWYQQSLDQGLQFLIQYYNGEERAKGNILERFSAQQFPDLHSELNLSSLELGDSALYFCASSDRVTDPSTGELFFGEGSRLTVL.

The rearrangement uses TRBV18 and TRBJ1-4; D ambiguous. Looked up from germline, CDR1 is KGHSH and CDR2 is LQKENI. V lost 0 bases and J 7 bases, leaving 9 bases between the germline ends. CDR3 length equals 14 residues. The CDR3 bases are TGTGCCAGCTCACCACCGACTTTCCGTGAAAAACTGTTTTTT. Protein sequence: CASSPPTFREKLFF. The full variable domain, rest sourced from reference TRBV18 and TRBJ1-4, is NAGVMQNPRHLVRRRGQEARLRCSPMKGHSHVYWYRQLPEEGLKFMVYLQKENIIDESGMPKERFSAEFPKEGPSILRIQQVVRGDSAAYFCASSPPTFREKLFFGSGTQLSVL.

The rearrangement joins TRBV11-2 to TRBJ1-4; weak D call: TRBD1 (6 bases). Trimming left V 7 bases short and J 5 bases short, with 17 bases between. Germline CDR1 and CDR2: SGHAT and FQNNGV. CDR3 length: 15 amino acids. The CDR3 region is CASTPFQGMNEKLFF. In DNA, the CDR3 is TGTGCCAGCACCCCCTTTCAGGGGATGAATGAAAAACTGTTTTTT. Full variable domain (outside the CDR3, taken from reference TRBV11-2 and TRBJ1-4): EAGVAQSPRYKIIEKRQSVAFWCNPISGHATLYWYQQILGQGPKLLIQFQNNGVVDDSQLPKDRFSAERLKGVDSTLKIQPAKLEDSAVYLCASTPFQGMNEKLFFGSGTQLSVL.

This chain uses TRBV28 with TRBJ2-7, with D possibly matching TRBD1 (6 bases). This CDR3 comprises 14 residues. The V and J ends lost 6 bases and 2 bases respectively, with 14 bases between them. Germline CDR1 and CDR2: MDHEN and SYDVKM. In nucleotides, the CDR3 is TGTGCCAGCAGCCTCCGAGGGGGAACCTACGAGCAGTACTTC. It codes for CASSLRGGTYEQYF.

CDR3 sequence (DNA): TGCAGCGTTGACGGGATATTGGGACAAGAGACCCAGTACTTC. Residues: CSVDGILGQETQYF. V usage is TRBV29-1 and J usage is TRBJ2-5; D might be TRBD2 (5 bases). Germline CDR1 is SQVTM and CDR2 is ANQGSEA. The CDR3 extends over 14 amino acids. Between the trimmed V and J ends, which lost 3 bases and 2 bases, there was a span of 13 bases.

The gene calls are TRBV5-8 and TRBJ2-7; D not certain. Germline V gene lookup returns CDR1 SGHTS and CDR2 YDEGEE. Trimming took 2 bases from V and 4 from J, leaving 10 bases between them. The CDR3 totals 13 residues. The CDR3 nucleotides read TGTGCCAGCAGCTTCGTTTGGCAGTACGAGCAGTACTTC. This sequence encodes CASSFVWQYEQYF.

The chain couples TRBV28 to TRBJ2-2, with 9 bases matching TRBD1. Germline loops: CDR1 MDHEN, CDR2 SYDVKM. The CDR3 is 15 residues long. V gave up 6 bases and J gave up 4 bases; unmatched junction bases: 6. The CDR3 spells CASSSDRGVTGELFF. In DNA, the CDR3 is TGTGCCAGCAGCTCGGACAGGGGTGTCACCGGGGAGCTGTTTTTT.

The CDR3 region is CASSLVLRETQYF. The DNA of the CDR3 is TGTGCCAGCAGCTTAGTACTAAGGGAGACCCAGTACTTC. The V call is TRBV11-1, the J call TRBJ2-5, with D uncertain. The germline V gene encodes CDR1 SGHAT and CDR2 FQDESV (reference sequence). Trimming took off 1 base at V and 5 bases at J, with 8 bases between the two ends. This CDR3 has 13 residues. The full variable domain, with the rest looked up from reference TRBV11-1 and TRBJ2-5, is EAEVAQSPRYKITEKSQAVAFWCDPISGHATLYWYRQILGQGPELLVQFQDESVVDDSQLPKDRFSAERLKGVDSTLKIQPAELGDSAMYLCASSLVLRETQYFGPGTRLLVL.

The genes are TRBV6-5 and TRBJ1-5; D is perhaps TRBD1 (5 bases). CDR3 size: 15 residues. The V gene's germline CDR1 is MNHEY and CDR2 SVGAGI. V lost 7 bases, J lost 2 bases, and 15 bases lay in between. This chain's CDR3 is CASNPRGNGNQPQHF. CDR3 bases: TGTGCCAGCAACCCCCGGGGGAACGGCAATCAGCCCCAGCATTTT.

This chain links TRBV28 with TRBJ1-1, with D unclear. CDR1 and CDR2 (germline): MDHEN, SYDVKM. CDR3 length: 12 amino acids. The germline V and J ends were trimmed by 2 bases and 5 bases, with 6 bases remaining between them. This chain's CDR3 is CASSLAGTEAFF. In DNA form, the CDR3 reads TGTGCCAGCAGTTTAGCGGGAACTGAAGCTTTCTTT.

The V and J genes are TRBV5-4 and TRBJ2-1; a weak D match, TRBD1 (6 bases). Germline-derived CDR1 and CDR2 are SGHNT and YYREEE (reference sequence). The CDR3 contains 14 residues. The V gene lost 2 bases and the J gene lost 4 bases, with 10 bases spanning the gap. The DNA of the CDR3 is TGTGCCAGCAGCTTCCCCGACAGGTACAATGAGCAGTTCTTC. Amino acids: CASSFPDRYNEQFF.

In this sample, this clone turned up a few times. V is TRBV3-1 (or the pseudogene TRBV3-2) and J is TRBJ2-7; D remains unclear. V was pared by 1 base and J by 0 bases, with 13 bases between. Germline-derived CDR1 and CDR2 are LGHDT and YNNKEL (reference sequence). This CDR3 spans 16 amino acids. The chain's CDR3 is CASSQVGRRSSYEQYF. CDR3 bases: TGTGCCAGCAGCCAAGTTGGCCGAAGGAGCTCCTACGAGCAGTACTTC.

The rearrangement links TRBV7-9 to TRBJ2-3; D is undetermined. Trimming stripped 0 bases from V and 1 base from J, with 11 bases between. This CDR3 comprises 16 residues. Per the germline V gene, CDR1 is SEHNR and CDR2 is FQNEAQ (reference sequence). The CDR3: CASSLAPLLRTDTQYF. The DNA for the CDR3 is TGTGCCAGCAGCTTAGCACCCCTTCTCCGCACAGATACGCAGTATTTT.

This chain uses TRBV30 with TRBJ1-2, with D perhaps TRBD1 (5 bases). CDR1 GTSNPN and CDR2 SVGIG come from the germline V gene (reference sequence). The CDR3 totals 12 residues. Trimming removed 2 bases at V and 4 bases at J, with 8 bases between. CDR3 loop: CAWSWGGYGYTF. DNA of the CDR3: TGTGCCTGGAGTTGGGGGGGCTATGGCTACACCTTC.